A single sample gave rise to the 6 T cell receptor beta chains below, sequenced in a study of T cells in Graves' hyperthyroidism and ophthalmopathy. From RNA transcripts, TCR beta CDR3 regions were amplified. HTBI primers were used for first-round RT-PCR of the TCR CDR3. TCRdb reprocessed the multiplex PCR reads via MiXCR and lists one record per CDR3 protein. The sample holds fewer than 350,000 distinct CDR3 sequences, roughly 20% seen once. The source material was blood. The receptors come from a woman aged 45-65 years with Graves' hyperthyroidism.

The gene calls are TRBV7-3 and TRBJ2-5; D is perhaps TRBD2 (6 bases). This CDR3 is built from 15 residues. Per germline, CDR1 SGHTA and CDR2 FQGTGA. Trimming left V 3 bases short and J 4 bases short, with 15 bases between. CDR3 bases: TGTGCCAGCAGCTTGGTACCGGGACTCAGAGAGACCCAGTACTTC. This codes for CASSLVPGLRETQYF. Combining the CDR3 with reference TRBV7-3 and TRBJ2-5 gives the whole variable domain GAGVSQTPSNKVTEKGKYVELRCDPISGHTALYWYRQSLGQGPEFLIYFQGTGAADDSGLPNDRFFAVRPEGSVSTLKIQRTERGDSAVYLCASSLVPGLRETQYFGPGTRLLVL.

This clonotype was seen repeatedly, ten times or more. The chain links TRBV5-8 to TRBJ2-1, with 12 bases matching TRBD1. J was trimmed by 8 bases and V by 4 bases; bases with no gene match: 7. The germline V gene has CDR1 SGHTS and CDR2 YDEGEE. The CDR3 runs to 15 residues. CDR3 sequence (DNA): TGTGCCAGCAGCACCCCCGGGACAGGGGGCTATGAGCAGTTCTTC. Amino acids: CASSTPGTGGYEQFF.

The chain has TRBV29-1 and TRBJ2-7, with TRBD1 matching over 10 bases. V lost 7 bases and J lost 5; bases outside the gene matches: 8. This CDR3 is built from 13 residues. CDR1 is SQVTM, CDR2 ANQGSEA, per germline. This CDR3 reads CSGSDRGRDEQYF. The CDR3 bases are TGCAGCGGGAGTGACAGGGGGCGCGACGAGCAGTACTTC.

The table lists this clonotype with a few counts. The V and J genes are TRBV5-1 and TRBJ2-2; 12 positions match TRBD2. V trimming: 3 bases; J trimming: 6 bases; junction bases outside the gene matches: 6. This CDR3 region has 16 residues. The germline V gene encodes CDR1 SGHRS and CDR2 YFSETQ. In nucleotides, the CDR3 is TGCGCCAGCAGCTCGTCTAGCGGGGGGGCCCCCGGGGAGCTGTTTTTT. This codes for CASSSSSGGAPGELFF.

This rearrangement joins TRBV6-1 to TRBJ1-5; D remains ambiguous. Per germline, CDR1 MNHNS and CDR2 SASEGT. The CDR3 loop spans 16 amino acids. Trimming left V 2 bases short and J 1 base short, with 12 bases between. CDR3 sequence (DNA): TGTGCCAGCAGTGAACTTTCCCCCGGGAGCAATCAGCCCCAGCATTTT. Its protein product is CASSELSPGSNQPQHF.

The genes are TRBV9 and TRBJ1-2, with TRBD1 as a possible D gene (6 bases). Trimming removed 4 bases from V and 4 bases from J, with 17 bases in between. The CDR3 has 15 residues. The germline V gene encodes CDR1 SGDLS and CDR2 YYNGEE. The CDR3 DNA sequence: TGTGCCAGCAGCCCAACCCCAGGGGTGGGCTATGGCTACACCTTC. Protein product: CASSPTPGVGYGYTF.